One and the same sample provided the 17 T cell receptor beta chains below, sequenced in a study of cytomegalovirus exposure and HLA in healthy donors. PCR employed 60 Vbeta and 13 Jbeta primers. Assay used: immunoSEQ multiplex PCR; TCRdb lists only in-frame clones, some missing. Of approximately 160,000 clones in the sample, more than 70% were seen once. The source material was PBMCs. The receptors were sampled from a male donor in good health and CMV-seronegative.

V usage is TRBV19 and J usage is TRBJ2-3; D might be TRBD2 (5 bases). The CDR3 has 17 amino acids. V lost 3 bases and J 4 bases, leaving 20 bases between the germline ends. Looked up from germline, CDR1 is LNHDA and CDR2 is SQIVND (reference sequence). The DNA for the CDR3 is TGTGCCAGTAGTATGAGTTTCCAGCGGAGAAGAGCAGATACGCAGTATTTT. The encoded protein is CASSMSFQRRRADTQYF.

This sequence joins TRBV7-9 and TRBJ2-7; 7 nucleotides agree with TRBD2. Germline values: CDR1 SEHNR, CDR2 FQNEAQ (reference sequence). The CDR3 runs 14 residues. J lost 6 bases, V lost 5 bases, and 10 bases had no gene match. CDR3 loop: CASSPPGLSGEQYF. The CDR3 bases are TGTGCCAGCAGCCCCCCGGGACTATCCGGCGAGCAGTACTTC.

The chain links TRBV19 to TRBJ1-1; D is unclear. The CDR3 has 13 amino acids. The V gene's germline CDR1 is LNHDA and CDR2 SQIVND (reference sequence). The V gene lost 8 bases and the J gene lost 1 base, with 11 bases spanning the gap. The CDR3 loop is CASYTPANTEAFF. CDR3 DNA sequence: TGTGCCAGTTATACACCCGCGAACACTGAAGCTTTCTTT.

The chain combines TRBV9 with TRBJ2-3; a weak D match, TRBD1 (6 bases). CDR1 and CDR2 from the germline V gene are SGDLS and YYNGEE. Trimming shortened V by 2 bases and J by 0 bases, and 7 bases separated the two germline ends. The CDR3 extends over 14 amino acids. CDR3 residues: CASSVDRSTDTQYF. In nucleotides, the CDR3 is TGTGCCAGCAGCGTGGACAGAAGCACAGATACGCAGTATTTT.

The chain carries TRBV25-1 and TRBJ2-7, with TRBD1 as a possible D gene (5 bases). The CDR3 is 12 residues long. V was cut by 2 bases and J by 4 bases, with 6 bases left in between. The germline CDR1 and CDR2 sequences are MGHDK and SYGVNS. CDR3 bases: TGTGCCAGCAGTGAACAGGGTTACGAGCAGTACTTC. Translating gives CASSEQGYEQYF.

This clone was counted a single time. The junction shows a germline mismatch at one end, possibly a read error. The V and J genes are TRBV7-6 and TRBJ2-2; tentatively, D is TRBD2 (6 bases). Germline V gene sequence: CDR1 SGHVS, CDR2 FNYEAQ. The CDR3 consists of 16 residues. CDR3 bases: TGTGCCAGCAGCTTAGCCCCTGGGGGGAACACCGGGGAACTGTTTTTT. Amino acids: CASSLAPGGNTGELFF.

This clone occurred a few times. This chain connects TRBV28 to TRBJ2-1; D might be TRBD2 (5 bases). V lost 5 bases and J 0 bases, leaving 14 bases between the germline ends. In germline, CDR1 is MDHEN, CDR2 SYDVKM. This CDR3 spans 16 amino acids. CDR3 loop: CASSRPSLLSYNEQFF. For the CDR3, the DNA is TGTGCCAGCAGTCGGCCTAGCCTCCTCTCCTACAATGAGCAGTTCTTC.

The J gene is TRBJ2-7, the V gene TRBV11-3; 7 nucleotides align to TRBD1. The junction had 13 bases not matched to a gene; V was cut back by 5 bases and J by 6 bases. The CDR3 is 15 amino acids. Germline CDR1 reads SGHNT; CDR2 reads YENEEA. The DNA of the CDR3 is TGTGCCAGCAGCCCTACAGGGGCCGCTCCAGGCGAGCAGTACTTC. The encoded protein is CASSPTGAAPGEQYF.

This chain joins TRBV9 and TRBJ1-6; D is perhaps TRBD1 (5 bases). The CDR3 consists of 18 residues. Trimming removed 6 bases at V and 5 bases at J, with 24 bases between. Germline values: CDR1 SGDLS, CDR2 YYNGEE. The CDR3 bases are TGTGCCAGCAAGCCGGGACTCAGAGTGTTCCCGGATAATTCACCCCTCCACTTT. This codes for CASKPGLRVFPDNSPLHF. Full variable domain (missing parts from reference TRBV9 and TRBJ1-6): DSGVTQTPKHLITATGQRVTLRCSPRSGDLSVYWYQQSLDQGLQFLIQYYNGEERAKGNILERFSAQQFPDLHSELNLSSLELGDSALYFCASKPGLRVFPDNSPLHFGNGTRLTVT.

The V call is TRBV30, the J call TRBJ2-5; 7 bases align to TRBD1. This CDR3 has 15 amino acids. The ends lost 3 bases at V and 2 bases at J; junction bases unmatched: 9. Germline values: CDR1 GTSNPN, CDR2 SVGIG (reference sequence). In DNA form, the CDR3 reads TGTGCCTGGAGGGCTTCGGGACAGTTACAAGAGACCCAGTACTTC. Its protein is CAWRASGQLQETQYF.

The gene calls are TRBV14 and TRBJ1-1, with 8 bases aligning to TRBD1. Germline V CDR1 and CDR2: SGHDN, FVKESK. Trimming removed 2 bases from V and 4 bases from J; junction bases left unmatched: 3. CDR3 length: 14 residues. CDR3 bases: TGTGCCAGCAGCCAACCTGGACAGGGCACTGAAGCTTTCTTT. It is translated as CASSQPGQGTEAFF. Full variable domain (rest looked up from reference TRBV14 and TRBJ1-1): EAGVTQFPSHSVIEKGQTVTLRCDPISGHDNLYWYRRVMGKEIKFLLHFVKESKQDESGMPNNRFLAERTGGTYSTLKVQPAELEDSGVYFCASSQPGQGTEAFFGQGTRLTVV.

V is TRBV5-4 and J is TRBJ2-3, with 8 bases identical to TRBD2. The CDR3 spans 15 residues. CDR1 is SGHNT, CDR2 YYREEE, per germline (reference sequence). V trimming: 3 bases; J trimming: 7 bases; junction bases outside the gene matches: 10. CDR3 region: CASSSKGGGINTQYF. The CDR3 DNA is TGTGCCAGCAGCTCCAAAGGCGGGGGGATAAATACGCAGTATTTT.

This clone has a single count. This sequence joins TRBV14 and TRBJ2-7; 7 bases align to TRBD2. V dropped 1 base and J dropped 2; count of bases not matched to a gene: 5. Germline values: CDR1 SGHDN, CDR2 FVKESK. The CDR3 extends over 15 amino acids. The CDR3, as DNA: TGTGCCAGCAGCCAAGTTGGCGGGACTACCTACGAGCAGTACTTC. Its protein is CASSQVGGTTYEQYF.

The chain joins TRBV6-1 to TRBJ1-4; TRBD1 matches at 11 bases. Looked up from germline, CDR1 is MNHNS and CDR2 is SASEGT. The trim removed 3 bases at V and 11 bases at J, leaving 5 bases unmatched. CDR3 length: 14 amino acids. The CDR3 region is CASSDGTGGGKLFF. CDR3 bases: TGTGCCAGCAGTGATGGGACAGGGGGAGGTAAACTGTTTTTT.

The chain uses TRBV28 and TRBJ2-6; D gene uncertain. Trimming removed 7 bases at V and 0 bases at J, with 10 bases between. Germline values: CDR1 MDHEN, CDR2 SYDVKM. The CDR3 totals 15 residues. Here the CDR3 reads CASTRPGSGANVLTF. CDR3 bases: TGTGCCAGCACCCGACCGGGCTCTGGGGCCAACGTCCTGACTTTC.

This clone was observed a single time. This chain connects TRBV4-3 to TRBJ2-3, with 14 bases that match TRBD2. V was clipped by 0 bases and J by 5 bases; unmatched bases: 13. CDR1 and CDR2 from the germline V gene are LGHNA and YSLEER. The CDR3 sequence is 20 residues long. Here the CDR3 DNA reads TGCGCCAGCAGCCAAGATTTTGGGACTAGCGGGAGATTTGCTAGAGATACGCAGTATTTT. It is translated as CASSQDFGTSGRFARDTQYF.

The CDR3 DNA follows: TGTGCCAGCAGTCACGGGACTAGCGGCACAGATACGCAGTATTTT. It codes for CASSHGTSGTDTQYF. The rearrangement joins TRBV6-5 to TRBJ2-3; 10 bases agree with TRBD2. The V gene's germline CDR1 is MNHEY and CDR2 SVGAGI. Trimming at V came to 5 bases and at J to 1 base, leaving 3 bases not matched to a gene. CDR3 length equals 15 residues.